Sequencing of this TCR beta chain was carried out in a study of blood T cell repertoires in COVID-19. Study context: Collection of acute and convalescent COVID-19 samples took place in the United States, Italy and Spain. T cells, B-cell-depleted T cells, or PBMCs provided the cDNA or gDNA that served as material.

Methods used by the authors: For nucleated cells, counts were estimated from reference gene primer amplification. This table comes from immunoSEQ multiplex PCR, and its TCRdb copy is limited to in-frame clones, with some not included. V, J and clone size are taken as reported in that table, and D and trimming were inferred from the DNA itself. The table lists a few hundred thousand clones, 80% of them singletons. J was trimmed by 4 bases and V by 8 bases; bases with no gene match: 16. Germline-derived CDR1 and CDR2 are MGHDK and SYGVNS. This CDR3 is 17 amino acids long. Each participant's cohort was designated according to participant-reported clinical history.

This chain uses TRBV25-1 with TRBJ2-1, with 8 bases lining up with TRBD2. The sequence came from a man aged 30 to 39 with acute COVID-19. Sequencing was carried out using PBMCs or T cells enriched from blood (not recorded which). The chain's CDR3 is CASLAPVGGGSYNEQFF. CDR3 coding DNA: TGTGCCAGCCTAGCCCCTGTGGGCGGGGGGTCTTACAATGAGCAGTTCTTC.